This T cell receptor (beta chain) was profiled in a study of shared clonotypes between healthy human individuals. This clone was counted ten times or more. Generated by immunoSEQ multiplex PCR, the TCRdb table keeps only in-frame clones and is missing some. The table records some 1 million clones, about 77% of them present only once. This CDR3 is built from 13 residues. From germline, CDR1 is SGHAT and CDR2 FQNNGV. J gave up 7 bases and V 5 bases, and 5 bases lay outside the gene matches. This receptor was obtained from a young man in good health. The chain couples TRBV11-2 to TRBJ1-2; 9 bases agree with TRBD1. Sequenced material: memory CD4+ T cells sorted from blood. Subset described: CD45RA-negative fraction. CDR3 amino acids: CASSLGQGSGYTF. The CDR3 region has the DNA TGTGCCAGCAGCCTCGGACAGGGGTCTGGCTACACCTTC.